The rows below give T cell receptor beta chains drawn from one sample of a study of fetal regulatory T cell absence and autoimmunity. Method: immunoSEQ multiplex PCR; TCRdb's copy keeps in-frame clones and lacks some. The sample yields 95,000 to 100,000 clones, 72% seen once. The sample taken for sequencing was pancreas tissue. These receptors originate from a male donor with IPEX syndrome. Both conserved end residues are part of each CDR3. Fields, in order: J gene, clone size, D gene, V gene, CDR3 protein, CDR3 DNA. D genes are given only for firm matches. Clone size is given for some rows only: seen once, a few or many times, or a class if the clone is expanded.

J: TRBJ1-2; size: -; D: -; V: TRBV5-1; CDR3: CASSLVDSFYGYTF; DNA: TGCGCCAGCAGCTTGGTAGACAGCTTCTATGGCTACACCTTC
J: TRBJ1-2; size: -; D: -; V: TRBV20-1; CDR3: CSVRGNYGYTF; DNA: TGCAGTGTTCGGGGAAACTATGGCTACACCTTC
J: TRBJ2-3; size: -; D: TRBD1; V: TRBV6-1; CDR3: CASSRQGASTDTQYF; DNA: TGTGCCAGCAGTAGACAGGGGGCGAGCACAGATACGCAGTATTTT
J: TRBJ2-3; size: -; D: TRBD2; V: TRBV4-2; CDR3: CASSQLFRAGYTDTQYF; DNA: TGTGCCAGCAGCCAACTTTTTCGAGCGGGATACACAGATACGCAGTATTTT
J: TRBJ2-1; size: -; D: -; V: TRBV27; CDR3: CASRSGFWNEQFF; DNA: TGTGCCAGCAGATCAGGGTTTTGGAATGAGCAGTTCTTC
J: TRBJ2-7; size: few; D: -; V: TRBV5-4; CDR3: CATSSRPPPYEQYF; DNA: TGTGCCACCAGTTCGAGACCACCCCCTTACGAGCAGTACTTC
J: TRBJ2-5; size: -; D: -; V: TRBV5-1; CDR3: CASSLDRETQYF; DNA: TGCGCCAGCAGCTTGGACAGGGAGACCCAGTACTTC
J: TRBJ2-7; size: few; D: TRBD1; V: TRBV10-3; CDR3: CAISESGPGTGTYEQYF; DNA: TGTGCCATCAGTGAGTCGGGTCCCGGGACAGGGACCTACGAGCAGTACTTC
J: TRBJ2-7; size: once; D: -; V: TRBV4-1; CDR3: CASSQELGPGTYREQYF; DNA: TGCGCCAGCAGCCAAGAATTGGGGCCCGGGACCTACCGCGAGCAGTACTTC
J: TRBJ1-2; size: -; D: TRBD1; V: TRBV29-1; CDR3: CSVFLTGTGKHGYTF; DNA: TGCAGCGTTTTCCTTACCGGGACAGGGAAACATGGCTACACCTTC
J: TRBJ1-2; size: -; D: -; V: TRBV7-9; CDR3: CASSFSRLGQGYTF; DNA: TGTGCCAGCAGCTTTAGTAGGCTGGGTCAGGGCTACACCTTC
J: TRBJ2-5; size: -; D: -; V: TRBV5-4; CDR3: CASSSGQETQYF; DNA: TGTGCCAGCAGCTCCGGCCAAGAGACCCAGTACTTC
J: TRBJ2-1; size: -; D: TRBD2; V: TRBV15; CDR3: CATSRVRSLASNYNEQFF; DNA: TGTGCCACCAGCAGAGTCCGGTCACTAGCGTCGAATTACAATGAGCAGTTCTTC
J: TRBJ1-2; size: -; D: -; V: TRBV4-1; CDR3: CASSQDRLGSYGYTF; DNA: TGCGCCAGCAGCCAAGATAGACTGGGGAGCTATGGCTACACCTTC
J: TRBJ2-7; size: -; D: -; V: TRBV21-1; CDR3: CASSNTCGGGPHEQYF; DNA: TGTGCCAGCAGCAATACTTGTGGGGGAGGGCCCCACGAGCAGTACTTC
J: TRBJ1-5; size: -; D: TRBD1; V: TRBV19; CDR3: CASSIKARGFGNQPQHF; DNA: TGTGCCAGTAGTATTAAAGCCAGGGGGTTCGGCAATCAGCCCCAGCATTTT
J: TRBJ1-2; size: -; D: -; V: TRBV6-6; CDR3: CASSYGSYGYTF; DNA: TGTGCCAGCAGCTATGGTAGCTATGGCTACACCTTC
J: TRBJ2-7; size: -; D: -; V: TRBV10-3; CDR3: CAISELVGQVDYEQYF; DNA: TGTGCCATCAGTGAGTTGGTGGGGCAGGTAGACTACGAGCAGTACTTC
J: TRBJ2-7; size: -; D: TRBD1; V: TRBV4-1; CDR3: CASSQFTGGLYEQYF; DNA: TGCGCCAGCAGCCAATTTACAGGGGGTTTGTACGAGCAGTACTTC
J: TRBJ1-3; size: -; D: -; V: TRBV30; CDR3: CAWCGKVAGNTIYF; DNA: TGTGCCTGGTGTGGGAAGGTAGCAGGAAACACCATATATTTT
J: TRBJ2-7; size: few; D: -; V: TRBV10-3; CDR3: CAISAQAYEQYF; DNA: TGTGCCATCAGTGCCCAAGCTTACGAGCAGTACTTC
J: TRBJ1-3; size: -; D: TRBD1; V: TRBV30; CDR3: CAWSGQGGNTIYF; DNA: TGTGCCTGGAGTGGACAGGGTGGAAACACCATATATTTT
J: TRBJ2-7; size: many; D: TRBD2; V: TRBV2; CDR3: CASSDSGGRAYEQYF; DNA: TGTGCCAGCAGTGATAGTGGCGGGAGGGCCTACGAGCAGTACTTC
J: TRBJ1-4; size: -; D: -; V: TRBV20-1; CDR3: CSGGGEKLFF; DNA: TGCAGTGGGGGCGGGGAAAAACTGTTTTTT
J: TRBJ1-2; size: once; D: TRBD1; V: TRBV30; CDR3: CAWSVQGRGYTF; DNA: TGTGCCTGGAGTGTACAGGGGCGCGGCTACACCTTC
J: TRBJ1-2; size: -; D: -; V: TRBV7-2; CDR3: CASSAGLHDYGYTF; DNA: TGTGCCAGCAGCGCGGGACTCCACGACTATGGCTACACCTTC
J: TRBJ1-2; size: -; D: TRBD1; V: TRBV5-1; CDR3: CASSSGQGYGYTF; DNA: TGCGCCAGCAGCTCGGGACAGGGTTATGGCTACACCTTC
J: TRBJ2-3; size: -; D: -; V: TRBV5-1; CDR3: CASSLAAGTDTQYF; DNA: TGCGCCAGCAGCTTGGCAGCGGGCACAGATACGCAGTATTTT
J: TRBJ1-1; size: -; D: TRBD1; V: TRBV29-1; CDR3: CSVEDRGRVNTEAFF; DNA: TGCAGCGTTGAAGACAGGGGGCGCGTGAACACTGAAGCTTTCTTT
J: TRBJ2-1; size: -; D: -; V: TRBV19; CDR3: CASSVGGGYNEQFF; DNA: TGTGCCAGTAGTGTGGGAGGGGGATACAATGAGCAGTTCTTC
J: TRBJ2-7; size: -; D: -; V: TRBV30; CDR3: CAWSTGGTGRFEQYF; DNA: TGTGCCTGGAGTACGGGGGGGACAGGGCGGTTCGAGCAGTACTTC
J: TRBJ2-7; size: -; D: TRBD1; V: TRBV5-1; CDR3: CASSPLRRDRGPEQYF; DNA: TGCGCCAGCAGCCCCCTTCGCCGGGACAGGGGGCCCGAGCAGTACTTC
J: TRBJ2-7; size: -; D: TRBD1; V: TRBV10-3; CDR3: CAIGQGAREQYF; DNA: TGTGCCATCGGACAGGGGGCGCGGGAGCAGTACTTC
J: TRBJ1-2; size: -; D: TRBD1; V: TRBV7-9; CDR3: CASSLAQGANYGYTF; DNA: TGTGCCAGCAGCTTAGCGCAGGGGGCGAACTATGGCTACACCTTC
J: TRBJ1-3; size: -; D: TRBD1; V: TRBV10-3; CDR3: CAISPTGTGNTIYF; DNA: TGTGCCATCAGTCCGACAGGGACTGGAAACACCATATATTTT
J: TRBJ2-2; size: -; D: -; V: TRBV9; CDR3: CASSASGTLSGELFF; DNA: TGTGCCAGCAGCGCCTCCGGGACGCTTAGCGGGGAGCTGTTTTTT
J: TRBJ2-3; size: -; D: -; V: TRBV5-4; CDR3: CASSSLFDTQYF; DNA: TGTGCCAGCAGCTCCTTATTCGATACGCAGTATTTT
J: TRBJ2-7; size: -; D: TRBD1; V: TRBV4-1; CDR3: CASSQVADETGVTYEQYF; DNA: TGCGCCAGCAGCCAAGTCGCCGACGAGACAGGGGTAACCTACGAGCAGTACTTC
J: TRBJ1-2; size: -; D: -; V: TRBV6-5; CDR3: CASSPDILYGYTF; DNA: TGTGCCAGCAGTCCCGACATCCTCTATGGCTACACCTTC
J: TRBJ1-2; size: few; D: -; V: TRBV30; CDR3: CAWRLGNYGYTF; DNA: TGTGCCTGGAGATTGGGAAACTATGGCTACACCTTC
J: TRBJ2-7; size: -; D: TRBD1; V: TRBV7-2; CDR3: CASSFLTGGLYEQYF; DNA: TGTGCCAGCAGCTTTTTGACAGGGGGCCTCTACGAGCAGTACTTC
J: TRBJ1-1; size: -; D: -; V: TRBV19; CDR3: CASSLDTEAFF; DNA: TGTGCCAGTAGTCTGGACACTGAAGCTTTCTTT